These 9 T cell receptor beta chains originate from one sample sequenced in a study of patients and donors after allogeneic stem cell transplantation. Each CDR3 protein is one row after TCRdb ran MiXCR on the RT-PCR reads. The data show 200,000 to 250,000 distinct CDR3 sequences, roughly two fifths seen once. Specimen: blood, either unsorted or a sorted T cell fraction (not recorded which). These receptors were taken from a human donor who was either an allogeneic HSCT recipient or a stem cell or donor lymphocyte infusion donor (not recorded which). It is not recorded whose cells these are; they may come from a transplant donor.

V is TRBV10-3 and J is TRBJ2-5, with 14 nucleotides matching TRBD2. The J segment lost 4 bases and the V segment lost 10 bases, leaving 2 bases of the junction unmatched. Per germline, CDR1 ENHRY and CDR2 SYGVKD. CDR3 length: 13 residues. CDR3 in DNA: TGTGCCACCGGACTAGCGGGGGGAGAGACCCAGTACTTC. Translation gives CATGLAGGETQYF.

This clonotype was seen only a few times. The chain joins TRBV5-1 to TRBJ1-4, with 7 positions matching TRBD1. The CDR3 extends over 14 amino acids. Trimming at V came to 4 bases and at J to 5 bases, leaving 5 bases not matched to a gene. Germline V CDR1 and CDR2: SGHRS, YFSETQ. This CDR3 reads CASSPGQTNEKLFF. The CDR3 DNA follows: TGCGCCAGCAGCCCGGGACAGACCAATGAAAAACTGTTTTTT. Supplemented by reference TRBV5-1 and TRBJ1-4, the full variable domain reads KAGVTQTPRYLIKTRGQQVTLSCSPISGHRSVSWYQQTPGQGLQFLFEYFSETQRNKGNFPGRFSGRQFSNSRSEMNVSTLELGDSALYLCASSPGQTNEKLFFGSGTQLSVL.

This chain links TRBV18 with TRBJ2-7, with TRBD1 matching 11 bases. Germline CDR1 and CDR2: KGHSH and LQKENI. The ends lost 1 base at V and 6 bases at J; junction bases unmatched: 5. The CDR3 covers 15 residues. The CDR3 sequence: CASSPQRTGGVEQYF. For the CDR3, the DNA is TGTGCCAGCTCACCACAGAGGACAGGGGGCGTCGAGCAGTACTTC.

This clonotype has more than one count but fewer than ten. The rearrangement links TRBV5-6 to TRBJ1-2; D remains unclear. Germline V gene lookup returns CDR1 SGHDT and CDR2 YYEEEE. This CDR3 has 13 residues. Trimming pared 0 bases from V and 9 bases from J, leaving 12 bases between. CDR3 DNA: TGTGCCAGCAGCTTGGACCGAGCCGGACGCTACACCTTC. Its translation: CASSLDRAGRYTF.

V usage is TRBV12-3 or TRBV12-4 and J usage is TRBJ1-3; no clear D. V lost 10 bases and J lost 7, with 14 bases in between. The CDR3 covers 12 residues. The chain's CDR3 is CATQPYPNTIYF. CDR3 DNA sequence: TGTGCCACCCAACCCTACCCTAACACCATATATTTT.

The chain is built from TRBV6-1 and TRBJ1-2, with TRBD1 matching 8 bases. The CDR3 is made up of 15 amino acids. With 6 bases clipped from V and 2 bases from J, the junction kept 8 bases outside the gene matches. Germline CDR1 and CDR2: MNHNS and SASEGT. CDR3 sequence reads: CASSALRTGNYGYTF. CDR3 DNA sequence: TGTGCCAGCAGCGCCCTCCGGACAGGGAACTATGGCTACACCTTC.

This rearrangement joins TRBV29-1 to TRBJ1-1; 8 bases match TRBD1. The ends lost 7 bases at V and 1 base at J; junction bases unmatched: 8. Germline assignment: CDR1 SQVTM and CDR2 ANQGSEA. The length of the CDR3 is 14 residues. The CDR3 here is CSARSGGTNTEAFF. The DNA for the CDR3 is TGCAGCGCGAGGTCAGGGGGCACGAACACTGAAGCTTTCTTT.

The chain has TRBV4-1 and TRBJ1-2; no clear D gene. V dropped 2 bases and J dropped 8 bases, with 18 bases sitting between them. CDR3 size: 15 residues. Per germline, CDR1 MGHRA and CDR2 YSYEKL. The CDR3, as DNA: TGCGCCAGCAGCCAACACTTGCGCGAGTTTTTCGGCTACACCTTC. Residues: CASSQHLREFFGYTF.

CDR3 nucleotide sequence: TGTGCCAGTAGTAAGCTAGCGGGGGACACAGATACGCAGTATTTT. It is translated as CASSKLAGDTDTQYF. V is TRBV19 and J is TRBJ2-3, with 10 bases lining up with TRBD2. With V trimmed by 4 bases and J by 2 bases, 3 bases remained unmatched. Germline V lookup: CDR1 LNHDA, CDR2 SQIVND (reference sequence). The CDR3 covers 15 residues.